Shown below are 27 T cell receptor beta chains from a single sample sequenced in a study of T cells in Graves' hyperthyroidism and ophthalmopathy. What was amplified from RNA transcripts were TCR beta CDR3 regions. The HTBI primer set was used in a first-round RT-PCR of the TCR CDR3. One entry per CDR3 protein, called by TCRdb with MiXCR from the multiplex PCR reads. Among about 52,000 distinct CDR3 sequences listed, approximately 48% were seen once. The sequenced sample consisted of blood. Every receptor here comes from a woman between 50 and 59 years old with Graves' ophthalmopathy.

This clonotype was counted ten times or more. The gene calls are TRBV20-1 and TRBJ2-7; D is unresolved. Between the trimmed V and J ends, which lost 0 bases and 0 bases, there was a span of 15 bases. Germline V gives CDR1 DFQATT, CDR2 SNEGSKA (reference sequence). There are 16 residues in the CDR3. The CDR3 spells CSARDHQRTNSYEQYF. The CDR3 DNA reads TGCAGTGCTAGAGATCATCAGCGAACCAACTCCTACGAGCAGTACTTC.

In this sample, this clonotype turned up a few times. A single base separates this from a much larger clone, so it may be a read error. The chain carries TRBV5-5 and TRBJ2-5; TRBD2 matches 8 bases. The CDR3 runs 17 residues. J lost 2 bases, V lost 2 bases, and 11 bases had no gene match. The germline CDR1 and CDR2 sequences are SGHKS and YYEKEE (reference sequence). The CDR3 here is CASSLIAGSAFQETQYF. CDR3 coding DNA: TGTGCCAGCAGCTTAATAGCGGGGTCGGCCTTTCAAGAGACCCAGTACTTC.

The V call is TRBV7-6, the J call TRBJ2-6, with D possibly being TRBD1 or TRBD2 (6 bases each). V lost 6 bases and J 0 bases, leaving 21 bases between the germline ends. Germline V lookup: CDR1 SGHVS, CDR2 FNYEAQ. This CDR3 is built from 19 residues. CDR3 protein: CASSQNLGGLLSGANVLTF. Here the CDR3 DNA reads TGTGCCAGCAGTCAAAACTTAGGGGGACTGCTCTCTGGGGCCAACGTCCTGACTTTC.

The CDR3: CSGQTGGGQPQHF. DNA for the CDR3: TGCAGCGGACAGACAGGGGGCGGCCAGCCCCAGCATTTT. This sequence joins TRBV29-1 and TRBJ1-5; 10 nucleotides match TRBD1. The CDR3 has 13 amino acids. The V gene's germline CDR1 is SQVTM and CDR2 ANQGSEA. After removal of 7 bases from V and 7 bases from J, the junction contained 7 bases not matched to a gene. The full variable domain, rest sourced from reference TRBV29-1 and TRBJ1-5, is SAVISQKPSRDICQRGTSLTIQCQVDSQVTMMFWYRQQPGQSLTLIATANQGSEATYESGFVIDKFPISRPNLTFSTLTVSNMSPEDSSIYLCSGQTGGGQPQHFGDGTRLSIL.

The sample holds many counts of this clonotype. This sequence joins TRBV6-5 and TRBJ1-2, with D unresolved. Germline V gives CDR1 MNHEY, CDR2 SVGAGI. Trimming shortened V by 2 bases and J by 7 bases, and 8 bases separated the two germline ends. The CDR3 extends over 12 amino acids. CDR3 sequence: CASSYLGGGYTF. CDR3 nucleotides: TGTGCCAGCAGTTACCTCGGTGGTGGCTACACCTTC.

This clonotype was picked up many times. The chain has TRBV5-6 and TRBJ2-1; tentative D call: TRBD1 (5 bases). The CDR3 is 11 residues long. The germline V and J ends were trimmed by 4 bases and 13 bases, with 12 bases remaining between them. CDR1 is SGHDT, CDR2 YYEEEE, per germline. The CDR3 DNA is TGTGCCAGCAGCCTAGGGGCAACCCAGTTCTTC. It codes for CASSLGATQFF.

In the case of this clonotype: One end of the junction is discordant with germline, which a read error may explain. The chain joins TRBV2 to TRBJ1-1, with TRBD1 matching over 9 bases. Per the germline V gene, CDR1 is SNHLY and CDR2 is FYNNEI. The CDR3 is 13 residues long. The CDR3 protein is CASREDRGTEAFF. Written as DNA, the CDR3 is TGTGCCAGCAGGGAAGACAGGGGGACTGAAGCTTTCTTT.

This clonotype has a count of ten or more. The rearrangement links TRBV7-9 to TRBJ1-5, with D unresolved. Trimming removed 1 base from V and 9 bases from J, with 10 bases in between. Germline CDR1 SEHNR, CDR2 FQNEAQ (reference sequence). CDR3 size: 13 residues. As DNA, the CDR3 is TGTGCCAGCAGCTTAGGGTCCCTTGGGCCCCAGCATTTT. Protein: CASSLGSLGPQHF.

The chain recombines TRBV20-1 with TRBJ2-7, with D possibly being TRBD2 (6 bases). This CDR3 is built from 14 residues. The germline V gene has CDR1 DFQATT and CDR2 SNEGSKA (reference sequence). The CDR3 loop reads CSGIAGPSAYEQYF. The CDR3 coding sequence is TGCAGCGGTATCGCGGGACCCAGCGCCTACGAGCAGTACTTC.

This clonotype was detected ten times or more. The chain joins TRBV3-1 to TRBJ2-1; possibly TRBD2 for D (5 bases). The CDR3 is made up of 16 amino acids. Trimming cost V 1 base and J 3 bases, with 13 bases left between them. Per the germline V gene, CDR1 is LGHDT and CDR2 is YNNKEL (reference sequence). The CDR3 region is CASSQVLSVYYNEQFF. CDR3 DNA: TGTGCCAGCAGCCAAGTGCTTAGCGTCTACTACAATGAGCAGTTCTTC.

This clonotype was seen a single time. A much more abundant neighbour one base away suggests this may be a read error. The genes are TRBV27 and TRBJ2-7, with D unclear. The V gene's germline CDR1 is MNHEY and CDR2 SMNVEV (reference sequence). There are 14 residues in the CDR3. As DNA, the CDR3 is TGTGCCAGCAGTATCCGGGTACCCCCCTACGAGCCGTACTTC. Amino acids: CASSIRVPPYEPYF.

The chain has TRBV5-1 and TRBJ1-2, with D tentatively TRBD1 (6 bases). Per the germline V gene, CDR1 is SGHRS and CDR2 is YFSETQ. V shed 4 bases and J shed 1 base, with 8 bases lying between them. CDR3 length: 13 residues. The CDR3 DNA reads TGCGCCAGCAGCCGGGACATTAACTATGGCTACACCTTC. Translating gives CASSRDINYGYTF.

The chain carries TRBV19 and TRBJ2-6, with TRBD1 matching over 10 bases. In germline, CDR1 is LNHDA, CDR2 SQIVND (reference sequence). Germline trimming cut 5 bases from V and 0 bases from J; bases unmatched to any gene: 4. The CDR3 has 17 amino acids. CDR3 bases: TGTGCCAGTAGTCACCGGGACAGGGGCTCTGGGGCCAACGTCCTGACTTTC. It specifies CASSHRDRGSGANVLTF.

The rearrangement links TRBV5-1 to TRBJ1-1; tentatively, D is TRBD1 (5 bases). This CDR3 comprises 14 residues. Germline CDR1 is SGHRS and CDR2 is YFSETQ. V dropped 0 bases and J dropped 11 bases, with 17 bases sitting between them. CDR3 DNA: TGCGCCAGCAGCTTGGGCAGTGGGGCTCGGGCGGCTTTCTTT. This sequence encodes CASSLGSGARAAFF.

V gene TRBV20-1 combines with J gene TRBJ2-6; either TRBD1 or TRBD2 may supply D (5 bases each). Trimming pared 4 bases from V and 4 bases from J, leaving 20 bases between. The CDR3 has 17 amino acids. CDR1 DFQATT and CDR2 SNEGSKA come from the germline V gene (reference sequence). The CDR3 nucleotides are TGCAGTGCTACCCCGGGACCGGGAATATCCGGGGCCAACGTCCTGACTTTC. Translated, it gives CSATPGPGISGANVLTF.

This clonotype has a count of ten or more. The chain carries TRBV7-6 and TRBJ2-7; TRBD2 agrees at 8 bases. Trimming at V came to 5 bases and at J to 5 bases, leaving 8 bases not matched to a gene. The CDR3 is made up of 14 amino acids. The germline V gene has CDR1 SGHVS and CDR2 FNYEAQ. The CDR3 sequence is CASSHREGLHEQYF. The CDR3 DNA follows: TGTGCCAGCAGCCACCGGGAGGGTCTCCACGAGCAGTACTTC.

The table lists this clonotype with many counts. The chain recombines TRBV5-4 with TRBJ2-7, with 8 bases matching TRBD1. This CDR3 comprises 14 residues. The V gene end was trimmed by 4 bases and the J gene end by 5 bases; junction bases not matched to a gene: 8. Looked up from germline, CDR1 is SGHNT and CDR2 is YYREEE (reference sequence). Here the CDR3 DNA reads TGTGCCAGCAGCGGCCGGACAGGGTCTGACGAGCAGTACTTC. Translated: CASSGRTGSDEQYF.

This clonotype was seen ten or more times. The chain recombines TRBV13 with TRBJ2-5; no firm D call. The germline V and J ends were trimmed by 3 bases and 0 bases, with 8 bases remaining between them. Germline assignment: CDR1 PRHDT and CDR2 FYEKMQ (reference sequence). This CDR3 has 14 amino acids. In DNA form, the CDR3 reads TGTGCCAGCAGCTTTTGGAAGTACCAAGAGACCCAGTACTTC. It specifies CASSFWKYQETQYF.

The sample holds one count of this clonotype. A read error may account for a junction end that differs from germline. The chain carries TRBV11-2 and TRBJ2-5; no clear D. CDR1 is SGHAT and CDR2 is FQNNGV in the germline V gene. The CDR3 extends over 15 amino acids. The CDR3 coding sequence is TGTGCCAGCAGTCGATCAGTTGGACGGCAAGATACCCAGTACTTC. The encoded protein is CASSRSVGRQDTQYF.

The count of this clonotype is one. The genes are TRBV7-6 and TRBJ2-3; D remains ambiguous. Trimming removed 5 bases at V and 10 bases at J, with 25 bases between. CDR1 and CDR2 (germline): SGHVS, FNYEAQ. The CDR3 consists of 16 residues. CDR3 in DNA: TGTGCCAGCAGCCCTCCGCCTGAGCGAGAAGGGCGGTCGCAGTATTTT. Translation gives CASSPPPEREGRSQYF.

To note about this clonotype: No conserved phenylalanine or tryptophan ends this CDR3, so it is likely a read error. No DNA is shown, since the ends of the CDR3 on it are uncertain; the CDR3 is the one TCRdb lists. The CDR3 sequence: CATSRDKTFS. This chain uses TRBV15 with TRBJ1-1. Termini included, the CDR3 measures 10 amino acids. The V gene's germline CDR1 is LNHNV and CDR2 YYDKDF (reference sequence).

Ten or more counts support this clonotype. The J gene is TRBJ1-1, the V gene TRBV12-3 or TRBV12-4; tentatively, D is TRBD1 (6 bases). The CDR3 is made up of 15 amino acids. Trimming cost V 7 bases and J 1 base, with 16 bases left between them. Here the CDR3 reads CASTPPGQKNTEAFF. The CDR3, as DNA: TGTGCCAGCACCCCCCCTGGACAGAAGAACACTGAAGCTTTCTTT.

In this sample, this clonotype turned up many times. This chain links TRBV15 with TRBJ2-3; 14 bases agree with TRBD2. Germline V CDR1 and CDR2: LNHNV, YYDKDF (reference sequence). The CDR3 is 22 amino acids. V lost 2 bases and J lost 6; bases outside the gene matches: 22. CDR3 coding DNA: TGTGCCACCAGCAGAAGGGGAGGACTAGCGGGAGGAGGTCCCAGAGTTTTGGATACGCAGTATTTT. Its translation: CATSRRGGLAGGGPRVLDTQYF.

This clonotype was counted ten times or more. One base away lies a much larger clone, so this may be a sequencing read error. This rearrangement joins TRBV2 to TRBJ1-1, with D possibly being TRBD1 (6 bases). Germline V gene data show CDR1 as SNHLY and CDR2 as FYNNEI. This CDR3 has 14 amino acids. V lost 3 bases and J 8 bases, leaving 16 bases between the germline ends. The CDR3 region has the DNA TGTGCCAGCAGTGAGTCGGGGGGGGCGAGGGAAGCTTTCTTT. Its protein product is CASSESGGAREAFF.

This clonotype came up many times. The chain has TRBV6-5 and TRBJ2-7; 10 bases align to TRBD1. The CDR3 runs to 15 residues. Per the germline V gene, CDR1 is MNHEY and CDR2 is SVGAGI. V was clipped by 6 bases and J by 2 bases; unmatched bases: 7. The CDR3: CASSLRGQGTYEQYF. CDR3 DNA: TGTGCCAGCAGCCTAAGGGGACAGGGGACCTACGAGCAGTACTTC.

This clonotype was seen repeatedly, ten times or more. V and J are TRBV19 and TRBJ2-7; D possibly matches TRBD1 or TRBD2 (6 bases each). This CDR3 is 14 amino acids long. Germline V gene data show CDR1 as LNHDA and CDR2 as SQIVND (reference sequence). Trimming took 2 bases from V and 3 from J, leaving 11 bases between them. The CDR3 sequence is CASSIKGEVYEQYF. DNA for the CDR3: TGTGCCAGTAGTATAAAGGGGGAGGTCTACGAGCAGTACTTC.

This clonotype is categorized as medium-sized. This chain links TRBV15 with TRBJ1-5, with a weak D call TRBD1 (5 bases). This CDR3 has 17 amino acids. Germline V lookup: CDR1 LNHNV, CDR2 YYDKDF (reference sequence). Between the trimmed V and J ends, which lost 4 bases and 6 bases, there was a span of 22 bases. CDR3 residues: CATSKGEREENTQPQHF. The DNA for the CDR3 is TGTGCCACCAGCAAAGGGGAGAGGGAGGAGAATACTCAGCCCCAGCATTTT.